The 5 T cell receptor beta chains below all came from one sample that was sequenced in a study of blood T cell repertoires in COVID-19. Measured with immunoSEQ multiplex PCR; TCRdb has only the in-frame clones, and not every one. The sample records 350,000 to 400,000 clones, roughly 90% being singletons. Sequenced sample: peripheral blood. These receptors originate from a woman aged 25 to 39 with COVID-19, enrolled during active disease.

The V and J genes are TRBV7-2 and TRBJ2-1; TRBD1 might be the D (5 bases). Germline loops: CDR1 SGHTA, CDR2 FQGNSA. Between the trimmed V and J ends, which lost 0 bases and 4 bases, there was a span of 10 bases. This CDR3 comprises 15 residues. Here the CDR3 reads CASSLAQGVYNEQFF. The CDR3 DNA follows: TGTGCCAGCAGCTTAGCCCAGGGTGTTTACAATGAGCAGTTCTTC.

J is TRBJ1-1 and V is TRBV29-1; possible D gene TRBD1, 6 bases. Germline V lookup: CDR1 SQVTM, CDR2 ANQGSEA. V was shortened by 6 bases and J by 8 bases, with 22 bases between the two germline ends. There are 14 residues in the CDR3. In DNA form, the CDR3 reads TGCAGCGTCGCCCAGGGGTACTCTACAGCCGAAGCTTTCTTT. It codes for CSVAQGYSTAEAFF.

The chain has TRBV5-8 and TRBJ2-5, with TRBD1 matching over 11 bases. V was pared by 1 base and J by 3 bases, with 5 bases of the junction left unmatched. The CDR3 spans 16 residues. Germline V CDR1 and CDR2: SGHTS, YDEGEE. The CDR3 DNA reads TGTGCCAGCAGCTTGTTTGGGGACAGGGGGAAAGAGACCCAGTACTTC. Amino acid sequence: CASSLFGDRGKETQYF.

The CDR3: CSVADSSGDTGELFF. The CDR3 nucleotides are TGCAGCGTGGCCGACTCGAGCGGGGACACCGGGGAGCTGTTTTTT. The rearrangement uses TRBV29-1 and TRBJ2-2; 7 bases fit TRBD2. J was trimmed by 3 bases and V by 6 bases; bases with no gene match: 10. CDR3 length: 15 amino acids. Germline-derived CDR1 and CDR2 are SQVTM and ANQGSEA.

The chain recombines TRBV6-2 or TRBV6-3 with TRBJ2-3, with D possibly being TRBD2 (5 bases). Trimming shortened V by 2 bases and J by 6 bases, and 18 bases separated the two germline ends. Germline assignment: CDR1 MNHEY and CDR2 SVGEGT. This CDR3 is 16 amino acids long. DNA for the CDR3: TGTGCCAGCAGTTACGATGTAGGGCTAGCCCCCGATACGCAGTATTTT. The encoded protein is CASSYDVGLAPDTQYF.